A single T cell receptor beta chain is shown here with its context. This entry belongs to a study of blood T cell repertoires in COVID-19. Deletions cut 4 bases from V and 3 bases from J, with 15 bases between. The CDR3 loop spans 15 amino acids. Looked up from germline, CDR1 is SNHLY and CDR2 is FYNNEI. Source study methods: Amplification of reference gene primers was used by the study to estimate nucleated cell counts. Assay used: immunoSEQ multiplex PCR; TCRdb lists only in-frame clones, some missing. That table supplies the V and J calls and clone size; D and trimming were determined from the DNA. The repertoire includes roughly 300,000 clones, around 90% of them detected once, and about 7% sits in the top ten.

The sequence came from a woman in her 30s with COVID-19, enrolled during active disease. The rearrangement joins TRBV2 to TRBJ1-1; D not resolved. The sequenced sample consisted of peripheral blood. CDR3 coding DNA: TGTGCCAGCAGTGTGGGTAGGGTGGGAGACACTGAAGCTTTCTTT. It translates to CASSVGRVGDTEAFF. The full variable domain, completed using reference TRBV2 and TRBJ1-1, is EPEVTQTPSHQVTQMGQEVILRCVPISNHLYFYWYRQILGQKVEFLVSFYNNEISEKSEIFDDQFSVERPDGSNFTLKIRSTKLEDSAMYFCASSVGRVGDTEAFFGQGTRLTVV.